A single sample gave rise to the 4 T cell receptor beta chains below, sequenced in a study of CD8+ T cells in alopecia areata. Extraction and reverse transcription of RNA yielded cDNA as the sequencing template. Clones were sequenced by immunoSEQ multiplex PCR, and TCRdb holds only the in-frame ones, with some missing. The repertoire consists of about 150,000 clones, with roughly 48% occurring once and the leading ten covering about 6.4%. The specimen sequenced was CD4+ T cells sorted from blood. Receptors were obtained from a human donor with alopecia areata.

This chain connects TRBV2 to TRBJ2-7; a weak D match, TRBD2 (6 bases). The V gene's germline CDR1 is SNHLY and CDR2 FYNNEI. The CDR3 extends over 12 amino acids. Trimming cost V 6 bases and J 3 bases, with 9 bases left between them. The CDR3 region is CASRLGSYEQYF. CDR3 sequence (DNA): TGTGCCAGCAGGCTCGGGAGCTACGAGCAGTACTTC.

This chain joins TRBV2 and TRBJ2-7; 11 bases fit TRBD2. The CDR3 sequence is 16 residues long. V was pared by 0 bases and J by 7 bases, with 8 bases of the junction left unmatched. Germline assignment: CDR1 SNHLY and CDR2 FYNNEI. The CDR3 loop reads CASSEATASGRIEQYF. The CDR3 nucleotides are TGTGCCAGCAGTGAAGCAACCGCTAGCGGGAGGATAGAGCAGTACTTC.

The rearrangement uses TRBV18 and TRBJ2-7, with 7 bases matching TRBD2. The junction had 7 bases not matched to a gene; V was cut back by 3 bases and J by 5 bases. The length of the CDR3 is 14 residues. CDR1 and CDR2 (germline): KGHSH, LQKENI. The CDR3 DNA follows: TGTGCCAGCTCACCGCCCTACGGGAGGAACGAGCAGTACTTC. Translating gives CASSPPYGRNEQYF.

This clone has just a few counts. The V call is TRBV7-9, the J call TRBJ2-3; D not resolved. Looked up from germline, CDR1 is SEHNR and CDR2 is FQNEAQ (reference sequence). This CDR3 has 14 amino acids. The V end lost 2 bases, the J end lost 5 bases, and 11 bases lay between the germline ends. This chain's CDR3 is CASSLRVARDTQYF. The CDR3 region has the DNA TGTGCCAGCAGCTTAAGGGTGGCCCGAGATACGCAGTATTTT.